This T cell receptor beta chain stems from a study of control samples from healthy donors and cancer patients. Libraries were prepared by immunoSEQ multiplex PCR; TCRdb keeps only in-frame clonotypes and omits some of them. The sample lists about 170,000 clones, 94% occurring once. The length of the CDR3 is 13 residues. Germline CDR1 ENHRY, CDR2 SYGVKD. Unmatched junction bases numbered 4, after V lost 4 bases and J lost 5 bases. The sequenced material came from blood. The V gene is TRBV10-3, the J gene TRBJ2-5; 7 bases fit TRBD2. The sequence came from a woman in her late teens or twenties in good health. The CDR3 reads CAISGTSEETQYF. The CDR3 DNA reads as TGTGCCATCAGTGGGACTAGTGAGGAGACCCAGTACTTC.